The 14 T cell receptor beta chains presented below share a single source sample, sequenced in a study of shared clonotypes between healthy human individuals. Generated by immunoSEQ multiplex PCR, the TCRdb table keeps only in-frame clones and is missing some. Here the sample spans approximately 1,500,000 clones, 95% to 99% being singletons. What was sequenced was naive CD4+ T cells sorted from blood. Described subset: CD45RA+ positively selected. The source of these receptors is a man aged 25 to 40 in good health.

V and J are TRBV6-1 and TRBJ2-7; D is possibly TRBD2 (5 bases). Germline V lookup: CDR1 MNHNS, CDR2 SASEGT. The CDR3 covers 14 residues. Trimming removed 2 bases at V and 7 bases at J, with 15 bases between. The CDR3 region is CASSELRVEGEQYF. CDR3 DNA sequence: TGTGCCAGCAGTGAACTTAGGGTTGAGGGAGAGCAGTACTTC.

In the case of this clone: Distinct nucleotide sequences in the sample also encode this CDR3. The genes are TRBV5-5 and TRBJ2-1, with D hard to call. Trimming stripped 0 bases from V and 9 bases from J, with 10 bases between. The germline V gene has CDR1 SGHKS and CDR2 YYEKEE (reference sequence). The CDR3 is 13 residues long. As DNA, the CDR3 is TGTGCCAGCAGCTTGGCTAGTTTAGGTGAGCAGTTCTTC. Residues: CASSLASLGEQFF. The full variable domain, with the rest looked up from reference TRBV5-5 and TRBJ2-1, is DAGVTQSPTHLIKTRGQQVTLRCSPISGHKSVSWYQQVLGQGPQFIFQYYEKEERGRGNFPDRFSARQFPNYSSELNVNALLLGDSALYLCASSLASLGEQFFGPGTRLTVL.

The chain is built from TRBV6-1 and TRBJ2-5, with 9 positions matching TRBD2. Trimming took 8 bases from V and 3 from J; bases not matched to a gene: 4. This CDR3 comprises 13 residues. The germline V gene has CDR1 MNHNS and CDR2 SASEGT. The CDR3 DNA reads TGTGCCAGCCTGGGACTAGCAGAAGAGACCCAGTACTTC. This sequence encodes CASLGLAEETQYF.

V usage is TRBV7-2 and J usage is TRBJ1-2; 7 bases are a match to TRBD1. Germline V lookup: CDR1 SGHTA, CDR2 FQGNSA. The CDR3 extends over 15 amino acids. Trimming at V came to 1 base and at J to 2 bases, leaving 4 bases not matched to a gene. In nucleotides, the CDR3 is TGTGCCAGCAGCTTAGTGGGACAGCTAAACTATGGCTACACCTTC. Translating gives CASSLVGQLNYGYTF.

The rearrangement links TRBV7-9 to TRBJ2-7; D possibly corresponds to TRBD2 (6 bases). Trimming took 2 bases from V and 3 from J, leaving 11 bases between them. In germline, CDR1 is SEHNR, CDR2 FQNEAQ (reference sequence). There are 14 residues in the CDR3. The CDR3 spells CASSLSVADYEQYF. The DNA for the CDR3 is TGTGCCAGCAGCTTATCGGTAGCGGACTACGAGCAGTACTTC.

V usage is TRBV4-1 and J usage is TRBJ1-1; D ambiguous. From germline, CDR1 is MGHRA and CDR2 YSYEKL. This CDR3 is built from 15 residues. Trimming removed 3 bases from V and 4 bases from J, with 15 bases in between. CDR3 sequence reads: CASSQHSGMSTEAFF. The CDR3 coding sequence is TGCGCCAGCAGCCAGCATAGTGGGATGTCCACTGAAGCTTTCTTT.

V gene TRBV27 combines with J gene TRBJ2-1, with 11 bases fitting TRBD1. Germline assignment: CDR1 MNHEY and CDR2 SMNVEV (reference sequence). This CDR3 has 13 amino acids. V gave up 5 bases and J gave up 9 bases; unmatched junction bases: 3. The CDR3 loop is CASSPGTGGEQFF. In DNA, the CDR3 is TGTGCCAGCAGTCCCGGGACAGGGGGTGAGCAGTTCTTC.

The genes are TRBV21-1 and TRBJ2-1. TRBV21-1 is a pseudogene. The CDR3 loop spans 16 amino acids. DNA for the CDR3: TGTGCCAGCAGCAAACCCGACCAGTGCTCCTACAATGAGCAGTTCTTC. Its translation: CASSKPDQCSYNEQFF.

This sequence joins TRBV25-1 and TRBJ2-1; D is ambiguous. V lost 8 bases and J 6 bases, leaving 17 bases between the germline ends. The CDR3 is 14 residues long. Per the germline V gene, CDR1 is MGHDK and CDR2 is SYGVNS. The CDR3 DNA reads TGTGCCAGCTCCGCACCAGAAGCTCTCAATGAGCAGTTCTTC. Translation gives CASSAPEALNEQFF.

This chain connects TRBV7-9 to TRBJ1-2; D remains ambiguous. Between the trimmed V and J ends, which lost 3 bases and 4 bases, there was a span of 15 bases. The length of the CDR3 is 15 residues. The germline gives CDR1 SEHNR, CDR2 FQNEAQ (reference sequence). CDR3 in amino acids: CASSLRHSSLYGYTF. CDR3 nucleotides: TGTGCCAGCAGCTTGCGGCACAGCAGCCTCTATGGCTACACCTTC.

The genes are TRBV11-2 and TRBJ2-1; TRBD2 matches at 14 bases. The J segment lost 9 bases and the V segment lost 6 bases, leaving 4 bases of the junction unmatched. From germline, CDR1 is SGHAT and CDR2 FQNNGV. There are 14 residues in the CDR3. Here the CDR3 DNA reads TGTGCCAGCAGGGGACTAGCGGGGGCGTTTGAGCAGTTCTTC. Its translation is CASRGLAGAFEQFF.

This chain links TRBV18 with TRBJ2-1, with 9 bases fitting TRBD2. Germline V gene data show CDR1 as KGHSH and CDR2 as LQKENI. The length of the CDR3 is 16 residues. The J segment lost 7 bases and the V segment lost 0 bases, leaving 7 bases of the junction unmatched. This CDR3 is CASSPPRREGLNEQFF. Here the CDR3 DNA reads TGTGCCAGCTCACCACCGCGGCGGGAGGGCCTGAATGAGCAGTTCTTC.

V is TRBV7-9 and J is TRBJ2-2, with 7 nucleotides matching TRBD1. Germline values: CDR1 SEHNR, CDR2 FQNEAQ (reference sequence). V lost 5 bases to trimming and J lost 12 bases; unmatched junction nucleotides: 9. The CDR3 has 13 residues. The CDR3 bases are TGTGCCAGCAGCCCAGGGGGACCAGGGAAGCTGTTTTTT. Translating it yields CASSPGGPGKLFF.

Written as DNA, the CDR3 is TGTGCCAGCAGTGAATACAACCAGGGAACTGAAGCTTTCTTT. This encodes CASSEYNQGTEAFF. V gene TRBV6-1 combines with J gene TRBJ1-1; D is perhaps TRBD1 (5 bases). The CDR3 extends over 14 amino acids. Between the trimmed V and J ends, which lost 2 bases and 5 bases, there was a span of 12 bases. Germline V lookup: CDR1 MNHNS, CDR2 SASEGT.